This T cell receptor (beta chain) was retrieved from a study of T cells after yellow fever vaccination. About the study: Those fractions that held only low numbers of cells were prepared using the SMART-Seq v4 Ultra Low Input RNA kit. Study-wide results and limits: The bulk population could contribute abundant contaminating clonotypes to FACS-sorted repertoires.

5'RACE template switching added a universal primer site and UMIs to TCR cDNA. TCRdb processed the 5' RACE reads anew with MiXCR; each CDR3 protein has one entry. The table lists 130,000 or so distinct CDR3 sequences, 13% to 15% of them singletons. Concerning this clonotype: Its antigen is undetermined.

Germline CDR1 and CDR2: MNHEY and SVGEGT. Trimming cost V 4 bases and J 3 bases; bases outside gene matches: 6. This CDR3 has 14 residues. This TCR derives from a young man who received the YFV17D yellow fever vaccine. This specimen was CD8+ T cells sorted from PBMCs, taken 5 days after the yellow fever booster vaccination. This rearrangement joins TRBV6-2 or TRBV6-3 to TRBJ2-7, with 7 bases lining up with TRBD1. The CDR3 nucleotides read TGTGCCAGCAGTTTGACAGGGAACCGCTACGAGCAGTACTTC. It is translated as CASSLTGNRYEQYF.